A selection of T cell receptor beta chains follows, all from one sample in a study of blood T cell repertoires in COVID-19. Assay: immunoSEQ multiplex PCR; the TCRdb copy retains only in-frame clones and omits some. The data hold under 130,000 clones, with around nine tenths observed a single time. Sequencing used peripheral blood. Receptors were obtained from a human donor in a cohort sampled during active COVID-19. CDR3s include the opening cysteine and the closing phenylalanine or tryptophan. The D gene is left open where the match is weak. A row's size may be missing; if present it is once, few, many or a size class.

d_call,clone_size,j_call,v_call,cdr3_nt,cdr3_aa
TRBD1,-,TRBJ1-1,TRBV30,TGTGCCTGGAGTCGACAGGGTCAGACTGAAGCTTTCTTT,CAWSRQGQTEAFF
-,-,TRBJ2-7,TRBV7-2,TGTGCCAGCAGCAACCGCAGGTTAGGTGACGAGCAGTACTTC,CASSNRRLGDEQYF
TRBD1,-,TRBJ1-2,TRBV27,TGTGCCAGCAGTCTTGGACAGGGTGTCTATGGCTACACCTTC,CASSLGQGVYGYTF
TRBD1,-,TRBJ2-5,TRBV5-1,TGCGCCAGCAGCCGACCCAGGACAGGGCTCGGCCAAGAGACCCAGTACTTC,CASSRPRTGLGQETQYF
TRBD1,-,TRBJ2-3,TRBV5-5,TGTGCCAGCAGCTTCTGGACAGGCACCCAGTATTTT,CASSFWTGTQYF
-,-,TRBJ2-1,TRBV24-1,TGTGCCACCAGTGTGGGGGGAGACTCCTACAATGAGCAGTTCTTC,CATSVGGDSYNEQFF
-,-,TRBJ2-3,TRBV5-1,TGCGCCAGCAGCTTGGGGGGGCCGGGCACAGATACGCAGTATTTT,CASSLGGPGTDTQYF
TRBD2,few,TRBJ2-3,TRBV9,TGTGCCAGCAGCGTGGCTAGCGGCTACACAGATACGCAGTATTTT,CASSVASGYTDTQYF
TRBD1,-,TRBJ2-7,TRBV10-3,TGTGCCATCAGGCAGGGGGCGGACTACGAGCAGTACTTC,CAIRQGADYEQYF
-,-,TRBJ2-2,TRBV5-1,TGCGCCAGCAGCCCCCGACGACTAGACCGAACCGGGGAGCTGTTTTTT,CASSPRRLDRTGELFF
-,-,TRBJ2-7,TRBV27,TGTGCCAGCAGTTCCAATCTAGCGCCCAAGGAGCAGTACTTC,CASSSNLAPKEQYF
-,once,TRBJ2-3,TRBV12-3/TRBV12-4,TGTGCCAGCAGTCCCGCAGGGCTGGGTACGCAGTATTTT,CASSPAGLGTQYF
TRBD1,-,TRBJ1-4,TRBV28,TGTGCCAGCAGTTTAGGGACAGCAACTAATGAAAAACTGTTTTTT,CASSLGTATNEKLFF
TRBD1,-,TRBJ1-1,TRBV5-1,TGCGCCAGCAGCTTTCGACAGGGGAGGGGTACTGAAGCTTTCTTT,CASSFRQGRGTEAFF
-,-,TRBJ1-1,TRBV7-2,TGTGCCAGCAGCCCTAGAGGCGGGGGAAGGACTGAAGCTTTCTTT,CASSPRGGGRTEAFF
TRBD1,few,TRBJ1-5,TRBV28,TGTGCCAGCAGTTTACCCGGGACAGAGAGGAGACAGCCCCAGCATTTT,CASSLPGTERRQPQHF
-,-,TRBJ1-5,TRBV6-4,TGTGCCAGCAGTGACTCCGGGGGGCCCTGCAATCAGCCCCAGCATTTT,CASSDSGGPCNQPQHF
-,-,TRBJ2-2,TRBV9,TGTGCCAGCAGCCCAGGAGGGGTGAACACCGGGGAGCTGTTTTTT,CASSPGGVNTGELFF
-,-,TRBJ1-4,TRBV15,TGTGCCACCAGCAGTCGGGTGTTTGAAGAAAAACTGTTTTTT,CATSSRVFEEKLFF
-,-,TRBJ2-7,TRBV30,TGTGCCTGGAGGGAACGGGGAACCCTCAACGAGCAGTACTTC,CAWRERGTLNEQYF
TRBD1,-,TRBJ1-2,TRBV29-1,TGCAGCGTTCTTAGACAGGGCCAGGGCTATGGCTACACCTTC,CSVLRQGQGYGYTF
-,-,TRBJ2-6,TRBV5-1,TGCGCCAGCAGCCCAAGACAGAGCTCTGGGGCCAACGTCCTGACTTTC,CASSPRQSSGANVLTF
-,-,TRBJ1-3,TRBV28,TGTGCCAGCAGTCCAAGAAACACCATATATTTT,CASSPRNTIYF
TRBD1,once,TRBJ2-7,TRBV4-1,TGCGCCAGCAGCAGCGGGACAGGGGCCTACGAGCAGTACTTC,CASSSGTGAYEQYF
TRBD2,-,TRBJ2-1,TRBV4-2,TGTGCCAGCAGCCCGGGACTAGCGGGAGTTGAGATAGTATGGAATGAGCAGTTCTTC,CASSPGLAGVEIVWNEQFF
-,-,TRBJ1-4,TRBV18,TGTGCCAGCTCACGGCTACAGGCCTCTGGGGAAAAACTGTTTTTT,CASSRLQASGEKLFF
TRBD2,-,TRBJ2-5,TRBV5-4,TGTGCCAGCTCACGGAGCGGGGGCCAAGAGACCCAGTACTTC,CASSRSGGQETQYF
-,-,TRBJ2-7,TRBV14,TGTGCCAGCAGCGCATACAGCCGACAGTCCCAGCCCTACGAGCAGTACTTC,CASSAYSRQSQPYEQYF
-,-,TRBJ1-2,TRBV30,TGTGCCTGTCAAGGGGGGGCAGGCTATGGCTACACCTTC,CACQGGAGYGYTF
-,-,TRBJ2-1,TRBV3-1/TRBV3-2,TGTGCCAGCAGCCCGGCTTCGGGGGGCGGTTGGGGTTACAATGAGCAGTTCTTC,CASSPASGGGWGYNEQFF
TRBD1,-,TRBJ2-7,TRBV7-9,TGTGCCAGCGCCGACAGGGGCGTTTACGAGCAGTACTTC,CASADRGVYEQYF
TRBD1,-,TRBJ2-1,TRBV3-1/TRBV3-2,TGTGCCAGCAGCCCCCGCCCGACAGGGGTGAACTACAATGAGCAGTTCTTC,CASSPRPTGVNYNEQFF
TRBD1,-,TRBJ2-1,TRBV9,TGTGCCAGCAGCGTTGACAGGGATTATTGGTCGACCTACAATGAGCAGTTCTTC,CASSVDRDYWSTYNEQFF
-,-,TRBJ1-2,TRBV18,TGTGCCAGCTCACCCTCAGGGGAGCACTATGGCTACACCTTC,CASSPSGEHYGYTF
TRBD1,once,TRBJ1-2,TRBV19,TGTGCCAGTAGTACCCGGACAGGGGAGATCTATAAGAATGGCTACACCTTC,CASSTRTGEIYKNGYTF
-,-,TRBJ2-2,TRBV7-7,TGTGCCAGCAGCTTTAGCGGCACGGGCACCGGGGAGCTGTTTTTT,CASSFSGTGTGELFF
TRBD1,-,TRBJ1-6,TRBV30,TGTGCCTGGAGTGTAAGGAGGGGGCAAGGCTCACCCCTCCACTTT,CAWSVRRGQGSPLHF
-,-,TRBJ2-1,TRBV28,TGTGCCAGCAGCTATCACCCGGCTAGCTCCTACAATGAGCAGTTCTTC,CASSYHPASSYNEQFF
-,once,TRBJ1-2,TRBV19,TGTGCCAGTAGTAGACACCACACATCCCCTAACTATGGCTACACCTTC,CASSRHHTSPNYGYTF
TRBD1,-,TRBJ1-1,TRBV7-9,TGTGCCAGCAGCTCGGGACAGGGGGACACTGAAGCTTTCTTT,CASSSGQGDTEAFF